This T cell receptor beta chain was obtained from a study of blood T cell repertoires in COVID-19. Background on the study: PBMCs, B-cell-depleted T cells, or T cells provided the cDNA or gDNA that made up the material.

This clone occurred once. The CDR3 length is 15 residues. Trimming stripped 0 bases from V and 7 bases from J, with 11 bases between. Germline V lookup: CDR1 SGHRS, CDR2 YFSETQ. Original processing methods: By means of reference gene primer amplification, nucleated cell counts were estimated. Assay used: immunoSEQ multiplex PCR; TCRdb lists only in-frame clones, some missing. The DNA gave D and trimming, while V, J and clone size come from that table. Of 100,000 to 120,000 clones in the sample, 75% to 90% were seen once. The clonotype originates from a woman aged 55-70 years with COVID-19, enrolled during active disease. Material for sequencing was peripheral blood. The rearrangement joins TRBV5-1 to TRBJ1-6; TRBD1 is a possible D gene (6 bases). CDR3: CASSLEGTQNSPLHF. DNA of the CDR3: TGCGCCAGCAGCTTGGAGGGGACACAGAATTCACCCCTCCACTTT.